This T cell receptor beta chain derives from a study of vaccination and CD4 T cells after COVID-19. Across the study: As their vaccination, participants received two doses of either BNT162b2 or mRNA-1273 vaccine.

Noted treatment: approximately nine-day PBMC culture with coronavirus spike peptide pools or control peptides (ViraFEST assay). ViraFEST used peptide pools to expand antigen-specific T cells, then sequenced TCRs. Cultured CD4+ T cell DNA was sequenced using the Oncomine TCR Beta short-read assay. DNA came from CD4+ T cells after culture. TCRdb re-derived calls from the PCR reads in MiXCR, one entry per CDR3 protein. Among roughly 13,000 distinct CDR3 sequences listed, around 55% were seen once. With 4 bases clipped from V and 9 bases from J, the junction kept 15 bases outside the gene matches. CDR1 and CDR2 from the germline V gene are SGDLS and YYNGEE. The CDR3 is made up of 16 amino acids. This clonotype showed up just once. Its cognate antigen is unknown. General study findings and limits: Researchers report that a median about 89% of reactive clones in convalescent patients surfaced only post-vaccination.

The clonotype was recovered from a human donor who had recovered from COVID-19. The chain joins TRBV9 to TRBJ2-1; 8 bases map to TRBD2. Sequenced: CD4+ T cells from blood, cultured in vitro. The CDR3 here is CASSLGVAGTYREQFF. The CDR3 DNA sequence: TGTGCCAGCAGCCTAGGGGTAGCGGGGACCTACCGTGAGCAGTTCTTC.